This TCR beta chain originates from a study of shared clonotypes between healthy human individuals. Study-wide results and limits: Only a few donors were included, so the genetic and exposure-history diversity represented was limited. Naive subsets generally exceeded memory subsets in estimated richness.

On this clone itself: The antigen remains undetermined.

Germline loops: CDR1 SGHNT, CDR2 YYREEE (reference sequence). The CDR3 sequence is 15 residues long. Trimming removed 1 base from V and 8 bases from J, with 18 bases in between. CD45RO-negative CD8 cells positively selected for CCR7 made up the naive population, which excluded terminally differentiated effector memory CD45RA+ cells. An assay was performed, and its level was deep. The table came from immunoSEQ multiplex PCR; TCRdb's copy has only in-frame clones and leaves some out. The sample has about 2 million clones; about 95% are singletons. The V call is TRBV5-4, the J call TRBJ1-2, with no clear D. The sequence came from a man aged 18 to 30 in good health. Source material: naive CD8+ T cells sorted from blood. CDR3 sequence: CASSLKGAGQEGYTF. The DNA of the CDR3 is TGTGCCAGCAGCTTGAAAGGAGCTGGGCAGGAGGGCTACACCTTC.